This TCR beta chain came from a study of T cells in Graves' hyperthyroidism and ophthalmopathy. The CDR3 regions of TCR beta were amplified from RNA transcripts. Researchers ran a first-round RT-PCR on the TCR CDR3 using the HTBI primer set. TCRdb reprocessed the multiplex PCR reads with MiXCR, giving one entry per CDR3 protein. The sample lists about 610,000 distinct CDR3 sequences, about 43% occurring once. Based on clinical symptoms, serum thyroxine and TRAb, thyroid ultrasound and orbital computed tomography, diagnoses were reached. The source of this sequence is a woman under 30 with Graves' hyperthyroidism. Sequenced input: peripheral blood or thyroid tissue (not recorded which).

CDR3 nucleotide sequence: TGTGCCAGCAGCCGAGGGACTAGCGGCCAAGAGACCCAGTACTTC. This encodes CASSRGTSGQETQYF. The rearrangement joins TRBV2 to TRBJ2-5; 11 bases line up with TRBD2. Germline V lookup: CDR1 SNHLY, CDR2 FYNNEI. The V segment lost 6 bases and the J segment 1 base; nucleotides outside the gene matches: 4. CDR3 length: 15 residues.